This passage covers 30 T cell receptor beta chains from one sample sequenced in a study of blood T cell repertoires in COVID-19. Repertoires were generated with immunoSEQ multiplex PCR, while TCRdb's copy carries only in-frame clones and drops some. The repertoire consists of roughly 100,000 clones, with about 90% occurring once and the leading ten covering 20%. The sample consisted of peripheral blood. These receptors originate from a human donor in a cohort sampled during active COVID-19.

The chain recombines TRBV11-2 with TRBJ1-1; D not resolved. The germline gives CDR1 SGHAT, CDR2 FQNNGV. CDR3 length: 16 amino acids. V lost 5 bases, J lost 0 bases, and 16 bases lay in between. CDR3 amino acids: CASSARGEEMNTEAFF. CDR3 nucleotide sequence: TGTGCCAGCAGCGCCCGCGGTGAAGAGATGAACACTGAAGCTTTCTTT.

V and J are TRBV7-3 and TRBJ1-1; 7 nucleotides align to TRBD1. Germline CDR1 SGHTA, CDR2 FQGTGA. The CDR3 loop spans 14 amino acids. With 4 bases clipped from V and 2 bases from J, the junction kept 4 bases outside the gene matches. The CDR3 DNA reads TGTGCCAGCAGCTCGACAGGGTCTAACACTGAAGCTTTCTTT. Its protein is CASSSTGSNTEAFF. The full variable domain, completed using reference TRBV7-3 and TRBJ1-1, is GAGVSQTPSNKVTEKGKYVELRCDPISGHTALYWYRQSLGQGPEFLIYFQGTGAADDSGLPNDRFFAVRPEGSVSTLKIQRTERGDSAVYLCASSSTGSNTEAFFGQGTRLTVV.

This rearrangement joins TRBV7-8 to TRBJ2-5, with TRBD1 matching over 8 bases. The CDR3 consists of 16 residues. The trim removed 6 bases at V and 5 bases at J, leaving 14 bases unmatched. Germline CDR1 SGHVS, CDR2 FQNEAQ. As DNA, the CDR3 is TGTGCCAGCAGGTTGGGGAGGACAGGGTTTTCGGAGACCCAGTACTTC. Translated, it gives CASRLGRTGFSETQYF.

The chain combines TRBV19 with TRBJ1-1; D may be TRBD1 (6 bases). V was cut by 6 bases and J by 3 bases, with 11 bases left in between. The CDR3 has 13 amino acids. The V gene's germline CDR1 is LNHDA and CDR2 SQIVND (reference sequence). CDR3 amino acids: CASSRGAYTEAFF. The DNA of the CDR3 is TGTGCCAGTAGCCGGGGGGCTTACACTGAAGCTTTCTTT.

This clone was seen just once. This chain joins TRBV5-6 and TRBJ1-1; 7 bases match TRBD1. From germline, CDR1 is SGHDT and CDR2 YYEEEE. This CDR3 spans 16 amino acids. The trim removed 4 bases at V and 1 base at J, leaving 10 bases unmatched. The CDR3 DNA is TGTGCCAGCAGCCTGACAGGGTCTGGATCGAACACTGAAGCTTTCTTT. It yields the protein CASSLTGSGSNTEAFF. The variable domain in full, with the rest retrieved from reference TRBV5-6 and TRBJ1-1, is DAGVTQSPTHLIKTRGQQVTLRCSPKSGHDTVSWYQQALGQGPQFIFQYYEEEERQRGNFPDRFSGHQFPNYSSELNVNALLLGDSALYLCASSLTGSGSNTEAFFGQGTRLTVV.

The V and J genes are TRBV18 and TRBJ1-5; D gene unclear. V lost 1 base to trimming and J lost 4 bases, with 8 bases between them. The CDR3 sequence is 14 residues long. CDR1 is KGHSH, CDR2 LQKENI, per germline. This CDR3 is CASSPRFGNQPQHF. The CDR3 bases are TGTGCCAGCTCACCACGTTTCGGGAATCAGCCCCAGCATTTT.

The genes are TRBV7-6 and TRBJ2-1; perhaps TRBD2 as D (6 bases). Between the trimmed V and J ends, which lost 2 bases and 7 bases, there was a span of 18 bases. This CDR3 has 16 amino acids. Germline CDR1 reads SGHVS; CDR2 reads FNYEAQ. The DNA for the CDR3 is TGTGCCAGCAGCTTACAGGCGGGGCTGGGGTGGAATGAGCAGTTCTTC. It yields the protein CASSLQAGLGWNEQFF.

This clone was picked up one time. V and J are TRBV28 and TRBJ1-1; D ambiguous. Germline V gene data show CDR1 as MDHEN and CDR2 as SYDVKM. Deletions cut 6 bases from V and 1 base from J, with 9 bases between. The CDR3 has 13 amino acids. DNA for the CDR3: TGTGCCAGCAGAGTAGTTCGGAACACTGAAGCTTTCTTT. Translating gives CASRVVRNTEAFF. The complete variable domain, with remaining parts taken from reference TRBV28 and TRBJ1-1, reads DVKVTQSSRYLVKRTGEKVFLECVQDMDHENMFWYRQDPGLGLRLIYFSYDVKMKEKGDIPEGYSVSREKKERFSLILESASTNQTSMYLCASRVVRNTEAFFGQGTRLTVV.

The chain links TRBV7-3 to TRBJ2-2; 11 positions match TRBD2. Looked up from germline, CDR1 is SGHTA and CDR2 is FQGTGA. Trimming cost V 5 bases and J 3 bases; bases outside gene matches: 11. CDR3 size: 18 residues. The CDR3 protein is CASSPPTSGSIDTGELFF. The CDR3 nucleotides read TGTGCCAGCAGCCCTCCTACTAGCGGGAGTATTGACACCGGGGAGCTGTTTTTT.

Written as DNA, the CDR3 is TGTGCCAGCAGTTTAAGTGGGCCTCCCTACGAGCAGTACTTC. Its translation is CASSLSGPPYEQYF. This sequence joins TRBV28 and TRBJ2-7; no clear D. Deletions cut 2 bases from V and 2 bases from J, with 10 bases between. CDR3 size: 14 residues. Germline lookup yields CDR1 MDHEN and CDR2 SYDVKM.

CDR3 protein: CASSEYPPRGGDSPLHF. Written as DNA, the CDR3 is TGTGCCAGCAGTGAATACCCTCCCCGGGGGGGAGATTCACCCCTCCACTTT. The chain joins TRBV25-1 to TRBJ1-6, with D tentatively TRBD1 (5 bases). Germline CDR1 is MGHDK and CDR2 is SYGVNS. This CDR3 has 17 residues. V lost 0 bases and J lost 8, with 17 bases in between.

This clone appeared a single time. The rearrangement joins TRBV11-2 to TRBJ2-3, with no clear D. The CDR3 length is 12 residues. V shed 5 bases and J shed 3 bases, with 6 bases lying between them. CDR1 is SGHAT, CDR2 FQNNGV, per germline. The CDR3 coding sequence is TGTGCCAGCAGCCCTCCGACAGATACGCAGTATTTT. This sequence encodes CASSPPTDTQYF. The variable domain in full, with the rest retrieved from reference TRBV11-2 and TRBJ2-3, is EAGVAQSPRYKIIEKRQSVAFWCNPISGHATLYWYQQILGQGPKLLIQFQNNGVVDDSQLPKDRFSAERLKGVDSTLKIQPAKLEDSAVYLCASSPPTDTQYFGPGTRLTVL.

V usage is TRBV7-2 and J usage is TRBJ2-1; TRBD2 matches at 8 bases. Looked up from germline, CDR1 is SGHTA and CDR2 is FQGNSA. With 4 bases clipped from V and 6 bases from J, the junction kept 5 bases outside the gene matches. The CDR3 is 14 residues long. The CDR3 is CASSSPGTSNEQFF. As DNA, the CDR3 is TGTGCCAGCAGCTCCCCCGGGACTAGCAATGAGCAGTTCTTC.

CDR3: CASSLETGLLNEQFF. CDR3 bases: TGTGCCAGCAGCTTAGAAACGGGACTTCTCAATGAGCAGTTCTTC. The genes are TRBV7-2 and TRBJ2-1, with D perhaps matching TRBD2 (6 bases). V dropped 1 base and J dropped 6 bases, with 13 bases sitting between them. The CDR3 runs 15 residues. CDR1 and CDR2 (germline): SGHTA, FQGNSA.

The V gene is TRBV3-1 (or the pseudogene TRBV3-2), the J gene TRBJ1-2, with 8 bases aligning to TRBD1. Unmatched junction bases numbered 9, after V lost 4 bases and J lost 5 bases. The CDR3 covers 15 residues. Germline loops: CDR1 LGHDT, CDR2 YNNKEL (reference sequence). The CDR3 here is CASSLKQGVEYGYTF. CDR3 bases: TGTGCCAGCAGCCTTAAACAGGGGGTTGAGTATGGCTACACCTTC.

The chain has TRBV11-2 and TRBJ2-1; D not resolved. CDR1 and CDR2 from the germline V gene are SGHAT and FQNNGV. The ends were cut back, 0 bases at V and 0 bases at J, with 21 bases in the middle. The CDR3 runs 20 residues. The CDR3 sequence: CASSLDRVMFLSSSYNEQFF. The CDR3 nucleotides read TGTGCCAGCAGCTTAGATCGTGTAATGTTCTTATCGAGCTCCTACAATGAGCAGTTCTTC.

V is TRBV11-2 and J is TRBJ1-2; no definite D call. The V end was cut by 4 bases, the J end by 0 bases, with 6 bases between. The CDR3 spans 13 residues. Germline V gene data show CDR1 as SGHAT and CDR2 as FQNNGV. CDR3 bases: TGTGCCAGCAGCTCTTCTACTAACTATGGCTACACCTTC. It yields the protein CASSSSTNYGYTF.

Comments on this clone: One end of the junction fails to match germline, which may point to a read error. The DNA of the CDR3 is TGTGCCAGCAAAGGGACAGGGTCCTCCGAGCAGTACTTC. It codes for CASKGTGSSEQYF. The chain is built from TRBV2 and TRBJ2-7; 9 bases match TRBD1. The CDR3 covers 13 residues. CDR1 is SNHLY, CDR2 FYNNEI, per germline.

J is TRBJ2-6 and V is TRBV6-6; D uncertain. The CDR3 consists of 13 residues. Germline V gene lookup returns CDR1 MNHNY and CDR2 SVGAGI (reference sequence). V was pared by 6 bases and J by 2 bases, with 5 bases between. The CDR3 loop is CASSPAGANVLTF. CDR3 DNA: TGTGCCAGCAGCCCCGCTGGGGCCAACGTCCTGACTTTC.

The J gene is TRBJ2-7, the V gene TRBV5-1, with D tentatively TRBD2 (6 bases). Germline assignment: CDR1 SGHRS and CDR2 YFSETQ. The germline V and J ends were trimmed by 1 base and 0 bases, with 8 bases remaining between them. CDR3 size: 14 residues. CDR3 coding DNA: TGCGCCAGCAGCTTGCCGGGGGTCTCCTACGAGCAGTACTTC. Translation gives CASSLPGVSYEQYF. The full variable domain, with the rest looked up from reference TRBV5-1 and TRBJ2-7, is KAGVTQTPRYLIKTRGQQVTLSCSPISGHRSVSWYQQTPGQGLQFLFEYFSETQRNKGNFPGRFSGRQFSNSRSEMNVSTLELGDSALYLCASSLPGVSYEQYFGPGTRLTVT.

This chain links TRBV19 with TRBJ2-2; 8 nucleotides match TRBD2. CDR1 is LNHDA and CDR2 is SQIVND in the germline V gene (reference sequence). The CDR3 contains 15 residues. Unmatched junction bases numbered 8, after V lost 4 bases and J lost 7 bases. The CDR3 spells CASSTSGSGVGELFF. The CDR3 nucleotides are TGTGCCAGTAGTACCAGCGGGAGTGGCGTCGGGGAGCTGTTTTTT.

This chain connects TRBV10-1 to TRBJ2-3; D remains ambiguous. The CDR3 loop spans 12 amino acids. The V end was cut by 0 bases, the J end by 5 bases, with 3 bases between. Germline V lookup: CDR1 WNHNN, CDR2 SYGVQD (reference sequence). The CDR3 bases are TGCGCCAGCAGTGAGTCCGGAGATACGCAGTATTTT. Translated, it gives CASSESGDTQYF.

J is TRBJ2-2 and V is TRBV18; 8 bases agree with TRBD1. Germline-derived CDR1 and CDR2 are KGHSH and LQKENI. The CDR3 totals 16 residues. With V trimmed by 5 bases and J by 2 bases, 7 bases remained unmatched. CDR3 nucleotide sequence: TGTGCCAGCTCAATCAGCGACAGGGGAAACACCGGGGAGCTGTTTTTT. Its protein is CASSISDRGNTGELFF.

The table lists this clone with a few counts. The CDR3 nucleotides are TGTGCCAGCAGCTCGAGGAGGCTAGCGGGAGCGGGCGAGCAGTACTTC. Translated, it gives CASSSRRLAGAGEQYF. This chain uses TRBV2 with TRBJ2-7; 10 bases line up with TRBD2. Germline-derived CDR1 and CDR2 are SNHLY and FYNNEI. The CDR3 runs to 16 residues. J was trimmed by 6 bases and V by 6 bases; bases with no gene match: 14.

The CDR3, as DNA: TGTGCCAGCAGTGACCCTTCGGGACAGGGTTATGGCTACACCTTC. Protein product: CASSDPSGQGYGYTF. The rearrangement uses TRBV6-1 and TRBJ1-2; the match to TRBD1 covers 9 bases. Trimming took 3 bases from V and 5 from J; bases not matched to a gene: 7. The V gene's germline CDR1 is MNHNS and CDR2 SASEGT. The CDR3 length is 15 residues.

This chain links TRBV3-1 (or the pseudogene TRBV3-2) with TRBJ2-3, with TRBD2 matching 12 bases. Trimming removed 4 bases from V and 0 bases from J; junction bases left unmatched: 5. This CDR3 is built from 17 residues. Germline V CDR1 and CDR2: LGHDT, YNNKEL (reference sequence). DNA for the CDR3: TGTGCCAGCAGCCGGGGACTAGCGGGTTCTAGCACAGATACGCAGTATTTT. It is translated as CASSRGLAGSSTDTQYF.

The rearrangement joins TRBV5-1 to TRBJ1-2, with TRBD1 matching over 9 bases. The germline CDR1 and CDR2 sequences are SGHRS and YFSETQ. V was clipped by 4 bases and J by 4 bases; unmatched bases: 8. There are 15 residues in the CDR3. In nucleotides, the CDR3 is TGCGCCAGCAGCGACACAGGGGGCGCAACCTATGGCTACACCTTC. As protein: CASSDTGGATYGYTF.

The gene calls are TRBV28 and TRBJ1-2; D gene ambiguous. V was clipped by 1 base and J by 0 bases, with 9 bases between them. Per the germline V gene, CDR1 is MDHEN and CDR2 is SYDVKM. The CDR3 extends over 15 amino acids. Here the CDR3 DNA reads TGTGCCAGCAGTTTATTGGAGTTATCTAACTATGGCTACACCTTC. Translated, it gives CASSLLELSNYGYTF.

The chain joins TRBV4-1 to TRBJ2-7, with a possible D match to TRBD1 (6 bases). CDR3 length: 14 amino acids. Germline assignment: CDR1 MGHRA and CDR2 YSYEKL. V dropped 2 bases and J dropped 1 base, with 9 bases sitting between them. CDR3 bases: TGCGCCAGCAGCCAACCTACAGGGTCCTACGAGCAGTACTTC. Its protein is CASSQPTGSYEQYF.

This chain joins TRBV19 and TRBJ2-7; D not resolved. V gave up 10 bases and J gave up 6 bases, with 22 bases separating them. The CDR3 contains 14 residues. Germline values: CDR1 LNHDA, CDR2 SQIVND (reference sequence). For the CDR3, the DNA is TGTGCCACCACTTCGCCAGGCCCGGTTCTCGAGCAGTACTTC. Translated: CATTSPGPVLEQYF.